A selection of T cell receptor beta chains follows, all from one sample in a study of tumor-infiltrating lymphocytes in primary liver carcinoma. TCRdb reanalysed the multiplex PCR reads using MiXCR and keeps one entry per CDR3 protein. The sample consists of approximately 110,000 distinct CDR3 sequences, 60% to 75% of them appearing once. The specimen was liver tumor tissue from sampling region 3. Receptor source: a woman aged 55-70 years with primary liver carcinoma and hepatitis B virus infection. Each CDR3 is given with its conserved first and last residue. Each record gives: J gene, D gene, clone size, V gene, CDR3 protein, CDR3 DNA. The D gene is left open where the match is weak. Expanded clones get a size class; other rows say once, few or many, or leave the size out.

J gene: TRBJ1-1
D gene: NA
clone size: many
V gene: TRBV28
CDR3 protein: CASSLLSGAEAFF
CDR3 DNA: TGTGCCAGCAGTTTATTATCCGGGGCTGAAGCTTTCTTT

J gene: TRBJ2-3
D gene: NA
clone size: NA
V gene: TRBV11-2
CDR3 protein: CASGLERGDTQYF
CDR3 DNA: TGTGCCAGTGGCTTAGAACGAGGAGATACGCAGTATTTT

J gene: TRBJ2-1
D gene: TRBD2
clone size: NA
V gene: TRBV18
CDR3 protein: CASSPRTSAYNEQFF
CDR3 DNA: TGTGCCAGCTCACCAAGGACTAGCGCTTACAATGAGCAGTTCTTC

J gene: TRBJ2-1
D gene: TRBD2
clone size: few
V gene: TRBV28
CDR3 protein: CANSGAGANSYNEQFF
CDR3 DNA: TGTGCCAACAGTGGGGCGGGAGCCAACTCCTACAATGAGCAGTTCTTC

J gene: TRBJ1-2
D gene: NA
clone size: NA
V gene: TRBV28
CDR3 protein: CVSRRNLQANYGYTF
CDR3 DNA: TGTGTCAGCAGAAGAAACTTACAGGCTAACTATGGCTACACCTTC

J gene: TRBJ2-3
D gene: TRBD2
clone size: NA
V gene: TRBV11-1
CDR3 protein: CARSLRQRAGDSHF
CDR3 DNA: TGTGCCAGAAGTTTAAGGCAACGTGCGGGAGACTCTCACTTT

J gene: TRBJ2-3
D gene: NA
clone size: once
V gene: TRBV11-2
CDR3 protein: CASGLEVRTVVTDTQYF
CDR3 DNA: TGTGCTAGCGGCTTAGAGGTTCGGACAGTGGTCACAGATACGCAGTATTTT

J gene: TRBJ1-2
D gene: NA
clone size: NA
V gene: TRBV11-2
CDR3 protein: CTSSLLPYGEVKYAF
CDR3 DNA: TGTACCAGCAGCTTACTCCCCTATGGGGAAGTGAAGTACGCCTTC

J gene: TRBJ2-4
D gene: NA
clone size: once
V gene: TRBV11-2
CDR3 protein: CASIPRSGLITKNIQYF
CDR3 DNA: TGTGCCAGCATCCCCCGGTCAGGGTTGATAACCAAAAACATTCAGTACTTC

J gene: TRBJ1-4
D gene: NA
clone size: NA
V gene: TRBV4-1
CDR3 protein: CTSSQEVPSNEKLFF
CDR3 DNA: TGCACCAGCAGCCAAGAGGTTCCCTCGAATGAAAAATTGTTTTTT

J gene: TRBJ1-2
D gene: NA
clone size: NA
V gene: TRBV9
CDR3 protein: CASSVNYGYTF
CDR3 DNA: TGTGCCAGCAGCGTAAACTATGGCTACACCTTC

J gene: TRBJ2-7
D gene: TRBD1
clone size: NA
V gene: TRBV29-1
CDR3 protein: CSARRDRECYEQYF
CDR3 DNA: TGCAGCGCCAGAAGGGACAGGGAGTGCTACGAACAGTACTTC

J gene: TRBJ2-1
D gene: TRBD2
clone size: NA
V gene: TRBV6-5
CDR3 protein: CVSALVAGVGERFF
CDR3 DNA: TGTGTCAGCGCGTTAGTAGCGGGAGTTGGTGAGCGGTTCTTC

J gene: TRBJ2-3
D gene: TRBD2
clone size: NA
V gene: TRBV11-2
CDR3 protein: CASCAQLAGGGTQYF
CDR3 DNA: TGTGCCAGCTGCGCCCAACTAGCGGGAGGGGGTACGCAATATTTT

J gene: TRBJ1-6
D gene: NA
clone size: NA
V gene: TRBV12-3/TRBV12-4
CDR3 protein: CASSLHGANKRLHF
CDR3 DNA: TGTGCCAGCAGTTTACATGGGGCGAATAAGCGCCTCCACTTT

J gene: TRBJ2-7
D gene: TRBD2
clone size: many
V gene: TRBV6-5
CDR3 protein: CASKALQGLVDEQYF
CDR3 DNA: TGTGCCAGCAAAGCCTTACAGGGACTAGTCGACGAGCAGTACTTC

J gene: TRBJ2-1
D gene: NA
clone size: many
V gene: TRBV12-3/TRBV12-4
CDR3 protein: CASSLGSSTSSYNEQFF
CDR3 DNA: TGTGCCAGCAGTTTAGGGAGCTCAACCAGCTCCTACAATGAGCAGTTCTTC

J gene: TRBJ1-2
D gene: NA
clone size: many
V gene: TRBV7-9
CDR3 protein: CASSSNPDGGYTF
CDR3 DNA: TGTGCCAGCAGCTCAAACCCTGATGGAGGCTACACCTTC

J gene: TRBJ2-7
D gene: NA
clone size: NA
V gene: TRBV28
CDR3 protein: CASNVTPFYEQYF
CDR3 DNA: TGTGCCAGCAACGTTACACCCTTCTACGAGCAGTACTTC

J gene: TRBJ2-7
D gene: TRBD2
clone size: NA
V gene: TRBV7-8
CDR3 protein: CASSLRTSGYEQYF
CDR3 DNA: TGTGCCAGCAGCCTCCGGACTAGCGGCTACGAGCAGTACTTC

J gene: TRBJ2-7
D gene: NA
clone size: NA
V gene: TRBV11-2
CDR3 protein: CVSSLDPAYGQYF
CDR3 DNA: TGTGTCAGCAGCTTAGATCCGGCCTACGGGCAGTACTTC

J gene: TRBJ2-1
D gene: TRBD1
clone size: few
V gene: TRBV9
CDR3 protein: CASSGQGRDEQFF
CDR3 DNA: TGTGCCAGCTCCGGACAGGGGCGGGATGAGCAGTTCTTC

J gene: TRBJ1-2
D gene: TRBD1
clone size: NA
V gene: TRBV5-6
CDR3 protein: CTSSWDRVNYGYTF
CDR3 DNA: TGTACCAGTAGCTGGGACAGGGTCAACTATGGCTACACCTTC

J gene: TRBJ2-5
D gene: TRBD2
clone size: once
V gene: TRBV5-4
CDR3 protein: CASSSTRTSRSIETQYF
CDR3 DNA: TGTGCCAGCAGCTCGACAAGGACTAGCAGGAGCATCGAGACCCAGTACTTC

J gene: TRBJ2-4
D gene: NA
clone size: NA
V gene: TRBV11-2
CDR3 protein: CVSSLDREGNIQYF
CDR3 DNA: TGTGTCAGCAGCTTAGATCGAGAGGGAAATATTCAGTACTTT

J gene: TRBJ2-5
D gene: TRBD2
clone size: once
V gene: TRBV5-1
CDR3 protein: CARWTSGQQETQYF
CDR3 DNA: TGCGCCCGCTGGACTAGCGGTCAGCAAGAGACCCAGTACTTC

J gene: TRBJ2-7
D gene: TRBD2
clone size: NA
V gene: TRBV7-9
CDR3 protein: CASSLGVPGGPRYEEYF
CDR3 DNA: TGTGCCAGCAGCTTAGGGGTCCCGGGAGGGCCTAGGTACGAGGAGTACTTC

J gene: TRBJ1-2
D gene: NA
clone size: NA
V gene: TRBV29-1
CDR3 protein: CSVGTNDGSYGCTF
CDR3 DNA: TGCAGCGTTGGAACCAATGACGGTTCCTATGGCTGCACCTTC